This T cell receptor beta chain was retrieved from a study of cytomegalovirus exposure and HLA in healthy donors. Findings of the study overall: Segments of the TCR beta V type were, in most cases, productive about 87% or about 30% of the time in an earlier analysis.

Worth noting for this clone: As yet, its antigen is unknown.

PCR employed 60 Vbeta and 13 Jbeta primers. Profiling relied on immunoSEQ multiplex PCR, and the TCRdb table lists in-frame clones only, not all of them. Recorded for this sample: some 120,000 clones. The germline CDR1 and CDR2 sequences are SGHNT and YYREEE (reference sequence). V lost 3 bases to trimming and J lost 4 bases; unmatched junction nucleotides: 3. This CDR3 is 15 amino acids long. Sequenced input: PBMCs. The sequence derives from a woman aged 55-69 years in good health and CMV-seronegative. The chain recombines TRBV5-4 with TRBJ2-1, with 11 bases aligning to TRBD2. Here the CDR3 reads CASSSGTSGYNEQFF. Written as DNA, the CDR3 is TGTGCCAGCAGCTCCGGGACTAGCGGTTACAATGAGCAGTTCTTC.